This section outlines one T cell receptor (beta chain) sequence together with its context. The method was immunoSEQ multiplex PCR; TCRdb's version includes in-frame clones alone and lacks a portion of them. The table lists some 250,000 clones, approximately 84% of them singletons. These data are taken from a study of blood T cell repertoires in COVID-19. Trimming at V came to 1 base and at J to 2 bases, leaving 3 bases not matched to a gene. The CDR3 spans 16 residues. CDR1 is MGHRA, CDR2 YSYEKL, per germline. What was sequenced was peripheral blood. The source of this sequence is a woman aged 25 to 39 who had recovered from COVID-19. The genes are TRBV4-1 and TRBJ2-7; 12 positions agree with TRBD2. The CDR3: CASSQASGGGAYEQYF. CDR3 sequence (DNA): TGCGCCAGCAGCCAAGCTAGCGGGGGGGGTGCCTACGAGCAGTACTTC.